This TCR beta chain was recorded in a study of blood T cell repertoires in COVID-19. The CDR3 runs 10 residues. Sequencing used immunoSEQ multiplex PCR; TCRdb keeps in-frame clones, though not all of them. The sample contains 270,000 or so clones, roughly 91% of which appear only once. The sample taken for sequencing was peripheral blood. The chain uses TRBV21-1 and TRBJ2-5; the tabulated D call, TRBD2, remains unverified against the DNA. TRBV21-1 represents a pseudogene. The source is a woman aged 30 to 39 with COVID-19, enrolled during active disease. The CDR3 DNA sequence: TGTGCCAGGCGGGAAGAGACCCAGTACTTC. It specifies CARREETQYF.